Following are 24 T cell receptor beta chains from one sample sequenced in a study of T cell changes during pregnancy in multiple sclerosis. Generated by immunoSEQ multiplex PCR, the TCRdb table keeps only in-frame clones and is missing some. The sample includes roughly 27,000 clones, about 88% of them seen just once. The material sequenced was CD8+ T cells from peripheral blood mononuclear cells, taken in the second trimester of pregnancy. The receptors here all came from a female donor with multiple sclerosis, enrolled in a pregnancy study.

The rearrangement uses TRBV5-6 and TRBJ2-7, with 9 bases matching TRBD1. This CDR3 is built from 15 residues. After removal of 0 bases from V and 6 bases from J, the junction contained 7 bases not matched to a gene. The germline V gene encodes CDR1 SGHDT and CDR2 YYEEEE. CDR3 in amino acids: CASSLVDRGSSEQYF. In DNA, the CDR3 is TGTGCCAGCAGCTTGGTGGACAGGGGATCTAGCGAGCAGTACTTC.

The rearrangement joins TRBV6-1 to TRBJ1-4; the match to TRBD1 covers 8 bases. Germline V gene sequence: CDR1 MNHNS, CDR2 SASEGT. The length of the CDR3 is 14 residues. The V gene end was trimmed by 5 bases and the J gene end by 7 bases; junction bases not matched to a gene: 6. CDR3 protein: CASSSGTGSEKLFF. CDR3 DNA sequence: TGTGCCAGCAGTTCCGGGACAGGAAGTGAAAAACTGTTTTTT.

This clone has only a few counts. The chain joins TRBV19 to TRBJ1-6; tentatively, D is TRBD1 (5 bases). There are 15 residues in the CDR3. Deletions cut 2 bases from V and 9 bases from J, with 14 bases between. Germline CDR1 LNHDA, CDR2 SQIVND (reference sequence). Here the CDR3 DNA reads TGTGCCAGTAGTATACCCCAGGGATCCAGTTCACCCCTCCACTTT. It is translated as CASSIPQGSSSPLHF.

The V gene is TRBV10-3, the J gene TRBJ2-7; TRBD2 might be the D (5 bases). This CDR3 is built from 15 residues. The germline V gene has CDR1 ENHRY and CDR2 SYGVKD. Trimming stripped 3 bases from V and 1 base from J, with 13 bases between. CDR3: CAISDPGKGSYEQYF. CDR3 nucleotide sequence: TGTGCCATCAGTGATCCGGGAAAGGGATCCTACGAGCAGTACTTC.

The DNA of the CDR3 is TGTGCCAGCAGTTGGGGGGGGGCCTACGAGCAGTACTTC. Its translation is CASSWGGAYEQYF. The J gene is TRBJ2-7, the V gene TRBV28; 7 bases match TRBD2. CDR3 length equals 13 residues. The trim removed 4 bases at V and 2 bases at J, leaving 2 bases unmatched. CDR1 and CDR2 (germline): MDHEN, SYDVKM.

CDR3 sequence: CASSPRVPQGGNTIYF. The CDR3 nucleotides are TGTGCCAGCAGTCCAAGAGTCCCTCAGGGAGGAAACACCATATATTTT. The rearrangement uses TRBV27 and TRBJ1-3, with D tentatively TRBD1 (5 bases). V was clipped by 5 bases and J by 4 bases, with 18 bases between them. Germline V gene lookup returns CDR1 MNHEY and CDR2 SMNVEV (reference sequence). This CDR3 has 16 amino acids.

J is TRBJ2-7 and V is TRBV5-4, with TRBD2 matching over 9 bases. J lost 2 bases, V lost 7 bases, and 7 bases had no gene match. Germline loops: CDR1 SGHNT, CDR2 YYREEE (reference sequence). The CDR3 extends over 14 amino acids. The DNA for the CDR3 is TGTGCCAGCGGGTCCGGCGGGGGGGCCTACGAGCAGTACTTC. Its translation is CASGSGGGAYEQYF.

This CDR3 is CASKPGHLAINEQFF. The DNA of the CDR3 is TGTGCCAGTAAACCGGGACACTTAGCTATCAATGAGCAGTTCTTC. The chain employs TRBV19 and TRBJ2-1; D possibly corresponds to TRBD1 (6 bases). The germline V and J ends were trimmed by 7 bases and 6 bases, with 19 bases remaining between them. The CDR3 runs to 15 residues. Germline lookup yields CDR1 LNHDA and CDR2 SQIVND (reference sequence).

The chain couples TRBV28 to TRBJ2-2; TRBD2 agrees at 8 bases. This CDR3 contains 14 residues. Germline trimming cut 10 bases from V and 3 bases from J; bases unmatched to any gene: 7. Germline lookup yields CDR1 MDHEN and CDR2 SYDVKM. CDR3 nucleotides: TGTGCCATCGGGGCGGGGGGTTACACCGGGGAGCTGTTTTTT. Amino acids: CAIGAGGYTGELFF.

This chain links TRBV15 with TRBJ2-7; 11 bases fit TRBD2. Germline loops: CDR1 LNHNV, CDR2 YYDKDF (reference sequence). J gave up 3 bases and V 1 base, and 11 bases lay outside the gene matches. The CDR3 is made up of 18 amino acids. This CDR3 is CATSRGLELAGENYEQYF. CDR3 coding DNA: TGTGCCACCAGCAGAGGGTTGGAACTAGCGGGGGAAAACTACGAGCAGTACTTC. Using reference TRBV15 and TRBJ2-7 for the parts outside the CDR3, the full variable domain is DAMVIQNPRYQVTQFGKPVTLSCSQTLNHNVMYWYQQKSSQAPKLLFHYYDKDFNNEADTPDNFQSRRPNTSFCFLDIRSPGLGDTAMYLCATSRGLELAGENYEQYFGPGTRLTVT.

The V and J genes are TRBV6-6 and TRBJ1-6; 7 nucleotides agree with TRBD1. V shed 7 bases, J shed 9 bases, and the junction held 12 bases outside the gene matches. Germline CDR1 reads MNHNY; CDR2 reads SVGAGI (reference sequence). The CDR3 loop spans 15 amino acids. The chain's CDR3 is CASIHQGQGGSPLHF. The CDR3 coding sequence is TGTGCCAGCATCCACCAAGGGCAGGGGGGTTCACCCCTCCACTTT.

This clone was picked up one time. The chain has TRBV6-4 and TRBJ2-3; the D gene is possibly TRBD2 (7 bases). V shed 2 bases and J shed 5 bases, with 11 bases lying between them. Germline loops: CDR1 MRHNA, CDR2 SNTAGT. The CDR3 has 14 residues. The CDR3 sequence: CASSDGGAEDTQYF. CDR3 sequence (DNA): TGTGCCAGCAGTGACGGGGGGGCTGAAGATACGCAGTATTTT.

The gene calls are TRBV15 and TRBJ1-1; D not certain. Looked up from germline, CDR1 is LNHNV and CDR2 is YYDKDF (reference sequence). CDR3 length equals 16 residues. The V and J ends lost 3 bases and 1 base respectively, with 15 bases between them. The CDR3 loop is CATSSSPRWRNTEAFF. The CDR3 bases are TGTGCCACCAGCAGCAGTCCCCGGTGGAGGAACACTGAAGCTTTCTTT.

The chain joins TRBV15 to TRBJ1-5, with D perhaps matching TRBD1 (6 bases). V lost 5 bases to trimming and J lost 3 bases, with 8 bases between them. CDR3 size: 13 residues. Germline lookup yields CDR1 LNHNV and CDR2 YYDKDF (reference sequence). The CDR3 nucleotides read TGTGCCACCAGCCCAGGGGACAATCAGCCCCAGCATTTT. This sequence encodes CATSPGDNQPQHF.

The gene calls are TRBV5-4 and TRBJ1-1; TRBD1 aligns across 7 bases. The J segment lost 4 bases and the V segment lost 7 bases, leaving 13 bases of the junction unmatched. There are 15 residues in the CDR3. Germline CDR1 is SGHNT and CDR2 is YYREEE (reference sequence). The CDR3 sequence is CASHPGRGSITEAFF. The CDR3 coding sequence is TGTGCCAGCCATCCGGGCAGGGGGAGTATCACTGAAGCTTTCTTT. Filled out from reference TRBV5-4 and TRBJ1-1, the complete variable domain reads ETGVTQSPTHLIKTRGQQVTLRCSSQSGHNTVSWYQQALGQGPQFIFQYYREEENGRGNFPPRFSGLQFPNYSSELNVNALELDDSALYLCASHPGRGSITEAFFGQGTRLTVV.

J is TRBJ1-2 and V is TRBV7-2, with D unresolved. In germline, CDR1 is SGHTA, CDR2 FQGNSA. V lost 5 bases and J 6 bases, leaving 16 bases between the germline ends. The CDR3 runs 14 residues. This CDR3 is CASSPSRGWDGYTF. The DNA for the CDR3 is TGTGCCAGCAGCCCTAGTCGGGGTTGGGATGGCTACACCTTC. The full variable domain, in which reference TRBV7-2 and TRBJ1-2 provide the parts outside the CDR3, is GAGVSQSPSNKVTEKGKDVELRCDPISGHTALYWYRQSLGQGLEFLIYFQGNSAPDKSGLPSDRFSAERTGGSVSTLTIQRTQQEDSAVYLCASSPSRGWDGYTFGSGTRLTVV.

This sequence joins TRBV10-1 and TRBJ2-1; 10 bases fit TRBD2. The CDR3 spans 15 residues. Germline V CDR1 and CDR2: WNHNN, SYGVQD (reference sequence). J lost 8 bases, V lost 3 bases, and 7 bases had no gene match. The chain's CDR3 is CASSEVSGGVDEQFF. For the CDR3, the DNA is TGCGCCAGCAGTGAAGTCAGCGGGGGGGTGGATGAGCAGTTCTTC.

Only one count was recorded for this clone. The rearrangement uses TRBV4-1 and TRBJ2-3; 8 bases line up with TRBD2. Germline-derived CDR1 and CDR2 are MGHRA and YSYEKL. After removal of 3 bases from V and 7 bases from J, the junction contained 9 bases not matched to a gene. CDR3 length: 15 residues. CDR3 in amino acids: CASSHRGGALNTQYF. The CDR3 DNA follows: TGCGCCAGCAGCCATCGGGGGGGGGCGCTAAATACGCAGTATTTT.

This clone has only one observation. This chain uses TRBV30 with TRBJ2-2; TRBD1 aligns across 10 bases. Trimming cost V 4 bases and J 8 bases; bases outside gene matches: 7. The germline V gene has CDR1 GTSNPN and CDR2 SVGIG (reference sequence). The CDR3 covers 14 residues. The CDR3 here is CAWTGTGDVGELFF. CDR3 nucleotide sequence: TGTGCCTGGACAGGGACAGGGGACGTGGGGGAGCTGTTTTTT.

The rearrangement links TRBV11-3 to TRBJ1-1; tentative D call: TRBD1 (6 bases). This CDR3 is 14 amino acids long. CDR1 and CDR2 from the germline V gene are SGHNT and YENEEA. V lost 1 base and J 5 bases, leaving 11 bases between the germline ends. CDR3 protein: CASSLAGEGTEAFF. CDR3 nucleotide sequence: TGTGCCAGCAGCTTAGCAGGGGAGGGGACTGAAGCTTTCTTT.

The rearrangement links TRBV29-1 to TRBJ2-1; weak D call: TRBD2 (6 bases). The CDR3 extends over 13 amino acids. Germline CDR1 and CDR2: SQVTM and ANQGSEA. V shed 4 bases and J shed 7 bases, with 14 bases lying between them. The CDR3 reads CSVAPRAGNEQFF. The CDR3 DNA sequence: TGCAGCGTTGCTCCCAGGGCGGGAAATGAGCAGTTCTTC.

The sample holds one count of this clone. The chain combines TRBV28 with TRBJ2-5, with D unclear. The DNA end is a closer match to TRBJ2-7, so the J assignment may be wrong. Germline-derived CDR1 and CDR2 are MDHEN and SYDVKM. CDR3 size: 14 residues. The CDR3 is CASSFETSPYEQYF. CDR3 coding DNA: TGTGCCAGCAGCTTTGAGACATCCCCCTACGAGCAGTACTTC.

This clone was recorded only once. The chain carries TRBV27 and TRBJ2-7; 7 nucleotides line up with TRBD1. Germline CDR1 MNHEY, CDR2 SMNVEV (reference sequence). The CDR3 loop spans 14 amino acids. V dropped 6 bases and J dropped 4; count of bases not matched to a gene: 9. CDR3 protein: CASSPPGTAYEQYF. DNA of the CDR3: TGTGCCAGCAGCCCCCCCGGGACAGCGTACGAGCAGTACTTC.

The chain employs TRBV13 and TRBJ2-3; D is perhaps TRBD2 (6 bases). This CDR3 has 15 amino acids. V lost 3 bases and J 7 bases, leaving 17 bases between the germline ends. Germline CDR1 and CDR2: PRHDT and FYEKMQ (reference sequence). The CDR3 coding sequence is TGTGCCAGCAGCTTCGGGGGACTCTTGGGGCATACGCAGTATTTT. This codes for CASSFGGLLGHTQYF.